These T cell receptor beta chains were read from a single sample in a study of T cells in Graves' hyperthyroidism and ophthalmopathy. TCRdb independently ran MiXCR on the multiplex PCR reads; one entry per CDR3 protein. The repertoire holds about 640,000 distinct CDR3 sequences, under 25% seen once, with under 35% in the top ten. The specimen sequenced was blood. These receptor sequences come from a man aged 25-45 years with Graves' ophthalmopathy. The CDR3 runs from the conserved cysteine through the conserved F or W. Fields, in order: J gene, clone size, D gene, V gene, CDR3 protein, CDR3 DNA. D genes are given only for firm matches. Clone size, where shown, is once, few, many, or a class for clones that have expanded.

J gene: TRBJ2-3; clone size: few; D gene: TRBD2; V gene: TRBV20-1; CDR3 protein: CSARDRLAGVPDTQYF; CDR3 DNA: TGCAGTGCTAGAGATCGGCTAGCGGGAGTCCCAGATACGCAGTATTTT
J gene: TRBJ2-1; clone size: few; D gene: TRBD2; V gene: TRBV19; CDR3 protein: CASRTSGRDEQFF; CDR3 DNA: TGTGCCAGTCGTACTAGCGGGAGAGATGAGCAGTTCTTC
J gene: TRBJ2-1; clone size: -; D gene: -; V gene: TRBV14; CDR3 protein: CASSPTPNEQFF; CDR3 DNA: TGTGCCAGCAGCCCGACTCCCAATGAGCAGTTCTTC
J gene: TRBJ1-3; clone size: -; D gene: -; V gene: TRBV30; CDR3 protein: CAWSVTLSYTIYF; CDR3 DNA: TGTGCCTGGAGTGTAACATTAAGTTACACCATATATTTT
J gene: TRBJ2-7; clone size: few; D gene: -; V gene: TRBV11-2; CDR3 protein: CASSGDNYYEQYF; CDR3 DNA: TGTGCCAGCAGCGGGGACAACTACTACGAGCAGTACTTC
J gene: TRBJ2-5; clone size: few; D gene: TRBD2; V gene: TRBV11-2; CDR3 protein: CASSLGGGLVGETQYF; CDR3 DNA: TGTGCCAGCAGCTTAGGGGGGGGACTAGTTGGAGAGACCCAGTACTTC
J gene: TRBJ2-1; clone size: -; D gene: -; V gene: TRBV28; CDR3 protein: CASSRLEEQFF; CDR3 DNA: TGTGCCAGCAGCCGGCTAGAGGAGCAGTTCTTC
J gene: TRBJ1-1; clone size: many; D gene: -; V gene: TRBV28; CDR3 protein: CASSFPRGQGKMAFF; CDR3 DNA: TGTGCCAGCAGTTTTCCCCGCGGCCAGGGGAAAATGGCTTTCTTT
J gene: TRBJ1-5; clone size: many; D gene: -; V gene: TRBV6-5; CDR3 protein: CASSYSAGQGPQHF; CDR3 DNA: TGTGCCAGCAGTTACTCGGCAGGCCAGGGGCCCCAGCATTTT
J gene: TRBJ2-1; clone size: -; D gene: -; V gene: TRBV9; CDR3 protein: CASSVTDLNEQFF; CDR3 DNA: TGTGCCAGCAGCGTCACAGACCTTAATGAGCAGTTCTTC
J gene: TRBJ2-2; clone size: -; D gene: TRBD2; V gene: TRBV5-5; CDR3 protein: CASSRTSGSSNTGELFF; CDR3 DNA: TGTGCCAGCAGCCGTACTAGCGGGAGCTCGAACACCGGGGAGCTGTTTTTT
J gene: TRBJ2-5; clone size: -; D gene: -; V gene: TRBV29-1; CDR3 protein: CSAPGRTRGGEETQYF; CDR3 DNA: TGCAGCGCTCCGGGACGCACCAGGGGGGGGGAAGAGACCCAGTACTTC
J gene: TRBJ2-5; clone size: few; D gene: -; V gene: TRBV7-2; CDR3 protein: CASSPRVGVPGAQYF; CDR3 DNA: TGTGCCAGCAGCCCTCGGGTGGGGGTACCGGGGGCCCAGTACTTC
J gene: TRBJ1-1; clone size: many; D gene: -; V gene: TRBV28; CDR3 protein: CASDEAFF; CDR3 DNA: TGTGCCAGCGACGAAGCTTTCTTT
J gene: TRBJ1-5; clone size: many; D gene: -; V gene: TRBV6-2/TRBV6-3; CDR3 protein: CASSFGSRVSNQPQHF; CDR3 DNA: TGTGCCAGCAGTTTCGGGTCCAGGGTGAGCAATCAGCCCCAGCATTTT
J gene: TRBJ2-7; clone size: few; D gene: TRBD2; V gene: TRBV7-9; CDR3 protein: CASSPTGTSDSYEQYF; CDR3 DNA: TGTGCCAGCAGCCCGACGGGGACTAGCGACTCCTACGAGCAGTACTTC
J gene: TRBJ2-5; clone size: many; D gene: TRBD1; V gene: TRBV7-9; CDR3 protein: CASSYGTAETQYF; CDR3 DNA: TGTGCCAGCAGCTACGGGACAGCTGAGACCCAGTACTTC
J gene: TRBJ1-4; clone size: few; D gene: -; V gene: TRBV4-1; CDR3 protein: CASSQLRASKLFF; CDR3 DNA: TGCGCCAGCAGCCAACTCCGGGCCTCGAAACTGTTTTTT
J gene: TRBJ2-1; clone size: many; D gene: -; V gene: TRBV30; CDR3 protein: CAWSVHDNEQFF; CDR3 DNA: TGTGCCTGGAGTGTACACGACAATGAGCAGTTCTTC
J gene: TRBJ2-7; clone size: once; D gene: -; V gene: TRBV6-1; CDR3 protein: CASSRMGEQYF; CDR3 DNA: TGTGCCAGCTCACGAATGGGCGAGCAGTACTTC
J gene: TRBJ2-2; clone size: many; D gene: -; V gene: TRBV30; CDR3 protein: CAWSPRSTRTGELFF; CDR3 DNA: TGTGCCTGGAGTCCAAGGTCTACACGCACCGGGGAGCTGTTTTTT
J gene: TRBJ1-2; clone size: -; D gene: TRBD1; V gene: TRBV6-1; CDR3 protein: CATVGSQDRVDYGYTF; CDR3 DNA: TGTGCCACCGTGGGTTCCCAAGACAGGGTAGACTATGGCTACACCTTC
J gene: TRBJ1-2; clone size: once; D gene: TRBD1; V gene: TRBV7-2; CDR3 protein: CASSWDRGPNYGYTF; CDR3 DNA: TGTGCCAGCAGCTGGGACAGGGGCCCTAACTATGGCTACACCTTC
J gene: TRBJ1-4; clone size: few; D gene: -; V gene: TRBV20-1; CDR3 protein: CSARGRREKLFF; CDR3 DNA: TGCAGTGCTAGAGGACGTCGGGAAAAACTGTTTTTT
J gene: TRBJ2-7; clone size: few; D gene: -; V gene: TRBV18; CDR3 protein: CASSPSDRDFYEQYF; CDR3 DNA: TGTGCCAGCTCACCATCCGACAGAGACTTCTACGAGCAGTACTTC
J gene: TRBJ2-1; clone size: many; D gene: -; V gene: TRBV18; CDR3 protein: CASSLTELHNEQFF; CDR3 DNA: TGTGCCAGCTCACTCACGGAGCTTCACAATGAGCAGTTCTTC
J gene: TRBJ1-1; clone size: many; D gene: -; V gene: TRBV13; CDR3 protein: CASSFPPRLNTEAFF; CDR3 DNA: TGTGCCAGCAGCTTTCCTCCCCGGCTGAACACTGAAGCTTTCTTT
J gene: TRBJ2-7; clone size: -; D gene: -; V gene: TRBV6-6; CDR3 protein: CASSYSTSEQYF; CDR3 DNA: TGTGCCAGCAGTTACTCGACGTCCGAGCAGTACTTC
J gene: TRBJ2-2; clone size: many; D gene: TRBD2; V gene: TRBV28; CDR3 protein: CASSLGLVGTGELFF; CDR3 DNA: TGTGCCAGCAGTTTGGGACTAGTGGGCACCGGGGAGCTGTTTTTT
J gene: TRBJ2-7; clone size: few; D gene: TRBD2; V gene: TRBV9; CDR3 protein: CASSVGLASSYEQYF; CDR3 DNA: TGTGCCAGCAGCGTAGGACTAGCGTCCTCCTACGAGCAGTACTTC
J gene: TRBJ2-7; clone size: few; D gene: -; V gene: TRBV24-1; CDR3 protein: CATAPLEQYF; CDR3 DNA: TGTGCCACCGCCCCTCTGGAGCAGTACTTC
J gene: TRBJ2-1; clone size: -; D gene: -; V gene: TRBV19; CDR3 protein: CASSIGLNEQFF; CDR3 DNA: TGTGCCAGTAGTATAGGGTTGAATGAGCAGTTCTTC